Each of the 15 T cell receptor beta chains below was sequenced from the same sample in a study of identical twins. TCRdb reanalysed the 5' RACE reads using MiXCR and keeps one entry per CDR3 protein. The table shows some 1,600,000 distinct CDR3 sequences, with more than 30% occurring only once. Input material: cord blood. The origin of the receptors is a newborn girl in good health.

This clonotype was observed a handful of times. This chain uses TRBV6-6 with TRBJ1-2, with D tentatively TRBD1 (6 bases). The V gene lost 1 base and the J gene lost 4 bases, with 10 bases spanning the gap. The CDR3 length is 14 residues. CDR1 and CDR2 (germline): MNHNY, SVGAGI (reference sequence). CDR3 protein: CASSYCTGPYGYTF. CDR3 DNA sequence: TGTGCCAGCAGTTACTGCACAGGGCCCTATGGCTACACCTTC.

This clonotype was counted between two and nine times. V and J are TRBV5-1 and TRBJ1-2; unclear D gene. Between the trimmed V and J ends, which lost 3 bases and 3 bases, there was a span of 12 bases. The CDR3 has 14 amino acids. From germline, CDR1 is SGHRS and CDR2 YFSETQ. The chain's CDR3 is CASSWRSLDYGYTF. CDR3 coding DNA: TGCGCCAGCAGCTGGAGGTCCCTGGACTATGGCTACACCTTC.

Written as DNA, the CDR3 is TGTGCCAGCAGTGAAGCGCTGGCCGGGACTAGCGGGAGTTACCATGAGCAGTACTTC. It translates to CASSEALAGTSGSYHEQYF. This chain connects TRBV2 to TRBJ2-5; TRBD2 matches 14 bases. Germline CDR1 reads SNHLY; CDR2 reads FYNNEI. V was clipped by 0 bases and J by 11 bases; unmatched bases: 17. The CDR3 covers 19 residues.

This clonotype has more than one count but fewer than ten. V gene TRBV20-1 combines with J gene TRBJ2-7, with 9 bases fitting TRBD1. The CDR3 is made up of 15 amino acids. The ends lost 0 bases at V and 0 bases at J; junction bases unmatched: 3. Germline values: CDR1 DFQATT, CDR2 SNEGSKA (reference sequence). CDR3 DNA: TGCAGTGCTAGAGATTTGACAGGGGGCTCCTACGAGCAGTACTTC. Its protein is CSARDLTGGSYEQYF.

In this sample, this clonotype turned up a few times. The J gene is TRBJ2-7, the V gene TRBV27; TRBD1 matches at 8 bases. Losses at the gene ends were 4 bases for V and 3 bases for J; bases not matched to a gene: 8. This CDR3 region has 15 residues. From germline, CDR1 is MNHEY and CDR2 SMNVEV (reference sequence). The CDR3, as DNA: TGTGCCAGCAGTTCACCACAGGGGGGTAGCTACGAGCAGTACTTC. Translated: CASSSPQGGSYEQYF.

This clonotype was observed a handful of times. The CDR3 spells CASSQVLTGTANYEQYF. The CDR3 DNA is TGCGCCAGCAGCCAAGTCCTAACCGGGACAGCAAACTACGAGCAGTACTTC. The chain has TRBV4-1 and TRBJ2-7; 7 bases are a match to TRBD1. V shed 1 base, J shed 3 bases, and the junction held 12 bases outside the gene matches. CDR1 MGHRA and CDR2 YSYEKL come from the germline V gene. The CDR3 loop spans 17 amino acids.

V is TRBV13 and J is TRBJ1-2; no firm D call. The CDR3 is made up of 14 amino acids. Germline V lookup: CDR1 PRHDT, CDR2 FYEKMQ (reference sequence). Trimming left V 1 base short and J 4 bases short, with 10 bases between. CDR3 DNA: TGTGCCAGCAGCTTAGAGGAGGGCGCCTATGGCTACACCTTC. It yields the protein CASSLEEGAYGYTF.

CDR3: CSANGRGQETQYF. CDR3 DNA sequence: TGCAGTGCTAACGGGAGAGGCCAAGAGACCCAGTACTTC. The chain recombines TRBV20-1 with TRBJ2-5; weak D call: TRBD2 (6 bases). The CDR3 totals 13 residues. V was trimmed by 4 bases and J by 1 base, leaving 10 bases between them. Per the germline V gene, CDR1 is DFQATT and CDR2 is SNEGSKA (reference sequence).

This rearrangement joins TRBV6-4 to TRBJ2-7, with 11 bases that match TRBD2. V lost 4 bases to trimming and J lost 7 bases; unmatched junction nucleotides: 9. The CDR3 sequence is 15 residues long. Per the germline V gene, CDR1 is MRHNA and CDR2 is SNTAGT. CDR3 DNA sequence: TGTGCCAGCAGTGTTCTAGCGGGGGGACACAATGAGCAGTACTTC. Its protein product is CASSVLAGGHNEQYF.

This clonotype has more than one count but fewer than ten. DNA for the CDR3: TGTGCCATTACAATAGGAACTGAAGCTTTCTTT. Its protein product is CAITIGTEAFF. The genes are TRBV6-1 and TRBJ1-1, with no clear D. V shed 10 bases and J shed 5 bases, with 11 bases lying between them. This CDR3 has 11 amino acids. Germline V lookup: CDR1 MNHNS, CDR2 SASEGT.

The chain combines TRBV12-3 or TRBV12-4 with TRBJ2-3, with TRBD2 identical over 11 bases. V dropped 6 bases and J dropped 4; count of bases not matched to a gene: 6. The CDR3 has 15 residues. CDR3 residues: CASSPGLAAPDTQYF. CDR3 DNA: TGTGCCAGCAGCCCGGGACTAGCGGCCCCAGATACGCAGTATTTT.

The chain carries TRBV29-1 and TRBJ2-7; D possibly matches TRBD1 or TRBD2 (5 bases each). Germline CDR1 SQVTM, CDR2 ANQGSEA. This CDR3 spans 13 amino acids. V was shortened by 3 bases and J by 2 bases, with 11 bases between the two germline ends. DNA for the CDR3: TGCAGCGTTGAGGGAAGAGGGGCCTACGAGCAGTACTTC. This codes for CSVEGRGAYEQYF.

This clonotype was counted only a few times. J is TRBJ1-2 and V is TRBV14; the D is unclear. V lost 0 bases and J lost 4, with 12 bases in between. Germline V CDR1 and CDR2: SGHDN, FVKESK. This CDR3 spans 15 amino acids. The CDR3 DNA reads as TGTGCCAGCAGCCAAGATGTCGGGATTCTCTATGGCTACACCTTC. As protein: CASSQDVGILYGYTF.

In this sample, this clonotype turned up a few times. The J gene is TRBJ2-3, the V gene TRBV4-2; the match to TRBD2 covers 11 bases. V lost 0 bases to trimming and J lost 2 bases; unmatched junction nucleotides: 19. The CDR3 sequence is 22 residues long. The germline V gene has CDR1 LGHNA and CDR2 YNFKEQ. CDR3 region: CASSQEGHSRLAGGPYTDTQYF. In nucleotides, the CDR3 is TGTGCCAGCAGCCAAGAGGGCCATTCCCGCCTAGCGGGGGGACCTTACACAGATACGCAGTATTTT.

This clonotype was counted many times. This chain links TRBV5-1 with TRBJ2-3, with D perhaps matching TRBD1 (6 bases). V lost 9 bases and J 5 bases, leaving 13 bases between the germline ends. CDR1 and CDR2 (germline): SGHRS, YFSETQ. CDR3 size: 12 residues. The CDR3 is CANRTGIDTQYF. The CDR3 bases are TGCGCCAATCGAACAGGGATAGATACGCAGTATTTT.